The rows below give T cell receptor beta chains drawn from one sample of a study of blood T cell repertoires in COVID-19. Some clones are missing from TCRdb's copy, which holds only in-frame ones; the method was immunoSEQ multiplex PCR. The data contain a few hundred thousand clones, 80% to 90% of them seen just once; the ten biggest clones take up approximately 1.2%. The sample taken for sequencing was peripheral blood. These receptor sequences come from a man aged 35 to 55 with acute or convalescent COVID-19. Both conserved end residues are part of each CDR3. Each record gives: clone size, V gene, D gene, J gene, CDR3 DNA, CDR3 protein. D genes are given only for firm matches. The size of a clone is reported for some rows only, either as once, few or many, or as a class for expanded clones.

size: -; V: TRBV4-1; D: -; J: TRBJ1-5; DNA: TGCGCCAGCAGCCACCAACACAGGGATGGTCAGCCCCAGCATTTT; CDR3: CASSHQHRDGQPQHF
size: -; V: TRBV10-3; D: TRBD2; J: TRBJ2-3; DNA: TGTGCCATCTCCCCGGGACTAGCAGGCGATACGCAGTATTTT; CDR3: CAISPGLAGDTQYF
size: -; V: TRBV7-9; D: -; J: TRBJ1-3; DNA: TGTGCCAGCAGCTTAGGAGGGAGTTTCTCTGGAAACACCATATATTTT; CDR3: CASSLGGSFSGNTIYF
size: -; V: TRBV7-2; D: TRBD1; J: TRBJ1-5; DNA: TGTGCCAGCAGCCCCGGACAGGTTCATCAGCCCCAGCATTTT; CDR3: CASSPGQVHQPQHF
size: -; V: TRBV3-1/TRBV3-2; D: -; J: TRBJ1-5; DNA: TGTGCCAGCAGCCAAGATCATGGACAGTATCAGCCCCAGCATTTT; CDR3: CASSQDHGQYQPQHF
size: -; V: TRBV30; D: TRBD1; J: TRBJ2-1; DNA: TGTGCCTGGAGCGGGGGACAGGGGATCAATGAGCAGTTCTTC; CDR3: CAWSGGQGINEQFF
size: -; V: TRBV28; D: -; J: TRBJ1-1; DNA: TGTGCCAGCAGTTTACTCCTTCGGGTTTTCGAAGCTTTCTTT; CDR3: CASSLLLRVFEAFF
size: -; V: TRBV5-1; D: -; J: TRBJ2-1; DNA: TGCGCCAGCAGCTTGTTCGGCAATGAGCAGTTCTTC; CDR3: CASSLFGNEQFF
size: -; V: TRBV6-6; D: -; J: TRBJ2-7; DNA: TGTGCCAGCAGTCAGACGGGGAGAATGTCCTACGAGCAGTACTTC; CDR3: CASSQTGRMSYEQYF
size: -; V: TRBV5-8; D: TRBD2; J: TRBJ2-1; DNA: TGTGCCAGCAGCACGGTCTCCCTAGCGGGAGGCTACAATGAGCAGTTCTTC; CDR3: CASSTVSLAGGYNEQFF
size: -; V: TRBV27; D: TRBD1; J: TRBJ1-2; DNA: TGTGCCAGCAGTTCGCGGTGGCAGGGGGCGCTTGGCTACACCTTC; CDR3: CASSSRWQGALGYTF
size: -; V: TRBV20-1; D: -; J: TRBJ2-5; DNA: TGCAGTGCTCCTCGCGTCGAGACCCAGTACTTC; CDR3: CSAPRVETQYF
size: -; V: TRBV5-1; D: -; J: TRBJ1-4; DNA: TGCGCCAGCAGCTTAGAACCACAGGGAAGGGGTGAAAAACTGTTTTTT; CDR3: CASSLEPQGRGEKLFF
size: -; V: TRBV7-9; D: -; J: TRBJ1-4; DNA: TGTGCCAGCAGCCGCGGGGGGCGACTCGTGGAAAAACTGTTTTTT; CDR3: CASSRGGRLVEKLFF
size: -; V: TRBV5-1; D: -; J: TRBJ2-1; DNA: TGCGCCAGCACACTAAGCAGTGGGGGCTTCAATGAGCAGTTCTTC; CDR3: CASTLSSGGFNEQFF
size: -; V: TRBV28; D: TRBD1; J: TRBJ1-1; DNA: TGTGCCAGCAGTCCTACGGACAGGGAGGCAGCTTTCTTT; CDR3: CASSPTDREAAFF
size: -; V: TRBV2; D: -; J: TRBJ1-2; DNA: TGTGCCAGCAGTGAAGTGGCAGATCCAAACTATGGCTACACCTTC; CDR3: CASSEVADPNYGYTF
size: few; V: TRBV4-2; D: TRBD1; J: TRBJ1-4; DNA: TGTGCCAGCAGCCAACTACCGGGACAGGGGGAAAAACTGTTTTTT; CDR3: CASSQLPGQGEKLFF
size: -; V: TRBV9; D: TRBD2; J: TRBJ2-3; DNA: TGTGCCAGCAGCGCAGGGACTAGCAGACGCACAGATACGCAGTATTTT; CDR3: CASSAGTSRRTDTQYF
size: -; V: TRBV5-4; D: -; J: TRBJ1-2; DNA: TGTGCCAGCAGCTTCCCGGGTGGCTATGGCTACACCTTC; CDR3: CASSFPGGYGYTF
size: -; V: TRBV7-8; D: TRBD2; J: TRBJ2-3; DNA: TGTGCCAGCAGCTTAGTATGGGGGGGAATTAAAGATACGCAGTATTTT; CDR3: CASSLVWGGIKDTQYF
size: once; V: TRBV20-1; D: -; J: TRBJ1-1; DNA: TGCAGTGCTATGAGCGGCTGGGCTTTCTTT; CDR3: CSAMSGWAFF
size: -; V: TRBV5-4; D: -; J: TRBJ2-5; DNA: TGTGCCAGCAGCCTGGACCCCCGGGAGACCCAGTACTTC; CDR3: CASSLDPRETQYF
size: -; V: TRBV21-1; D: -; J: TRBJ2-7; DNA: TGTGCCAGCTCTGGACAGGGGGCTTACGAGCAGTACTTC; CDR3: CASSGQGAYEQYF
size: once; V: TRBV7-9; D: -; J: TRBJ2-2; DNA: TGTGCCAGCAGCCCCCGGCGGGGAAACACCGGGGAGCTGTTTTTT; CDR3: CASSPRRGNTGELFF
size: -; V: TRBV9; D: -; J: TRBJ2-7; DNA: TGTGCCAGCAGTGCCGGGATGGGCCACTACGAGCAGTACTTC; CDR3: CASSAGMGHYEQYF
size: once; V: TRBV2; D: -; J: TRBJ1-5; DNA: TGTGCCACCCAAGTTGGGGCCAATCAGCCCCAGCATTTT; CDR3: CATQVGANQPQHF
size: -; V: TRBV12-3/TRBV12-4; D: TRBD1; J: TRBJ1-2; DNA: TGTGCCAGCAGTTTGACAGGGGTCTATGGCTACACCTTC; CDR3: CASSLTGVYGYTF
size: -; V: TRBV5-1; D: -; J: TRBJ2-3; DNA: TGCGCCAGCAGCTCCCAGGGGGATACGCAGTATTTT; CDR3: CASSSQGDTQYF
size: -; V: TRBV14; D: -; J: TRBJ2-5; DNA: TGTGCCAGCAGCCGAGTTTCGGGGTCCGGGACCCAGTACTTC; CDR3: CASSRVSGSGTQYF
size: -; V: TRBV21-1; D: -; J: TRBJ2-2; DNA: TGTGCCAGCAGCAAAAGACCTTGGACTAGCTGGCCCGGGGAGCTGTTTTTT; CDR3: CASSKRPWTSWPGELFF